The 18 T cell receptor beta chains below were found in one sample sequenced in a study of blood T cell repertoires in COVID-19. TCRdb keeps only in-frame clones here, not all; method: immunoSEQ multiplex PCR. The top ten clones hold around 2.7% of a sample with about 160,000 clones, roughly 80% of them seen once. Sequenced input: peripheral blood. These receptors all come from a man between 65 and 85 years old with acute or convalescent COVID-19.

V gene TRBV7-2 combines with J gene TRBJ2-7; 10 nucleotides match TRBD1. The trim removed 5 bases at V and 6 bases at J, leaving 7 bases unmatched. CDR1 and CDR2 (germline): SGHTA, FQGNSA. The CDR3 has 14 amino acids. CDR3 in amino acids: CASSRRQGAGEQYF. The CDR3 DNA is TGTGCCAGCAGCCGGCGACAGGGGGCGGGCGAGCAGTACTTC.

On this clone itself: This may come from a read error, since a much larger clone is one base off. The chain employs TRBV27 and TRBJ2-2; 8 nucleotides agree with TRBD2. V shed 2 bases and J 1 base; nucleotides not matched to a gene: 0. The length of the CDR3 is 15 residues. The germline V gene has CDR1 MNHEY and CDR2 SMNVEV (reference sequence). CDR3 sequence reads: CASSLLAGNTGELFF. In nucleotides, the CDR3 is TGTGCCAGCAGTTTACTAGCGGGGAACACCGGGGAGCTGTTTTTT.

The CDR3 sequence is CASGLPSGTGYTGELFF. The CDR3 region has the DNA TGTGCTAGTGGTTTGCCATCCGGGACAGGGTACACCGGGGAGCTGTTTTTT. The V gene is TRBV12-5, the J gene TRBJ2-2; 9 positions agree with TRBD1. In germline, CDR1 is LGHNT, CDR2 FRNRAP. This CDR3 spans 17 amino acids. Trimming removed 2 bases from V and 3 bases from J; junction bases left unmatched: 7.

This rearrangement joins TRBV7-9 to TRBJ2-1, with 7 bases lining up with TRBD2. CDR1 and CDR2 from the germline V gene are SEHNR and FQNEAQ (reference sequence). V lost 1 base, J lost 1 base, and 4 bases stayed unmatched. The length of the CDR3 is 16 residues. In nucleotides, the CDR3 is TGTGCCAGCAGCTTAGGCGGGGGAATATCCTACAATGAGCAGTTCTTC. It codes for CASSLGGGISYNEQFF.

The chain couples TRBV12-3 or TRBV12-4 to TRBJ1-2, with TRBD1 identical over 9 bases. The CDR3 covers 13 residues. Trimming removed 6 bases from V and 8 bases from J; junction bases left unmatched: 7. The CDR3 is CASSPGTGYGYTF. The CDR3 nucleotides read TGTGCCAGCAGCCCCGGGACAGGGTACGGCTACACCTTC.

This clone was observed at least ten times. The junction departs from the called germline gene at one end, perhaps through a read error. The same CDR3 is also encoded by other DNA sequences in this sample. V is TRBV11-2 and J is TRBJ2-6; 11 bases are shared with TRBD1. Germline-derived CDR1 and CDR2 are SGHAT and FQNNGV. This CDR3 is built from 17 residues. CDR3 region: CASRLGTGGGGANVLTF. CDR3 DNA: TGTGCCAGCCGCTTAGGGACAGGGGGTGGTGGGGCCAACGTCCTGACTTTC. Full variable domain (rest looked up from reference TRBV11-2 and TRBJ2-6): EAGVAQSPRYKIIEKRQSVAFWCNPISGHATLYWYQQILGQGPKLLIQFQNNGVVDDSQLPKDRFSAERLKGVDSTLKIQPAKLEDSAVYLCASRLGTGGGGANVLTFGAGSRLTVL.

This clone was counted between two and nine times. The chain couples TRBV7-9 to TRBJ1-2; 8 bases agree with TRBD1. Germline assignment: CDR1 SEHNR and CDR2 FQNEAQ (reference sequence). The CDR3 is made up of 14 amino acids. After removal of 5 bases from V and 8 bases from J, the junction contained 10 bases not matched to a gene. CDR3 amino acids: CASSHGQGLGGYTF. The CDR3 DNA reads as TGTGCCAGCAGCCACGGACAGGGATTGGGAGGCTACACCTTC.

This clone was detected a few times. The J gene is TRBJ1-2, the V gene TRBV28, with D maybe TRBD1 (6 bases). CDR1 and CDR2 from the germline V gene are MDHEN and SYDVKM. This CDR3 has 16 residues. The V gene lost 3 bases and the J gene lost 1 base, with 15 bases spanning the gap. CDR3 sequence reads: CASSLDVGGFNYGYTF. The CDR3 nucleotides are TGTGCCAGCAGTTTGGACGTAGGGGGTTTTAACTATGGCTACACCTTC.

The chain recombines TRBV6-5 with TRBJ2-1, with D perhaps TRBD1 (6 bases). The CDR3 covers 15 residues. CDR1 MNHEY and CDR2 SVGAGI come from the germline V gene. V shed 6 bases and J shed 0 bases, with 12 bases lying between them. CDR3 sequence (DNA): TGTGCCAGCAGGGCAGGGGTGGGCTCCTACAATGAGCAGTTCTTC. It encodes CASRAGVGSYNEQFF.

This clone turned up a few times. CDR3 nucleotide sequence: TGTGCCAGCACTCCCCAACCGACAGGAGTTAATGAAAAACTGTTTTTT. Amino acid sequence: CASTPQPTGVNEKLFF. The V and J genes are TRBV27 and TRBJ1-4; D perhaps matches TRBD1 (6 bases). CDR1 and CDR2 from the germline V gene are MNHEY and SMNVEV (reference sequence). Between the trimmed V and J ends, which lost 7 bases and 4 bases, there was a span of 19 bases. The CDR3 totals 16 residues.

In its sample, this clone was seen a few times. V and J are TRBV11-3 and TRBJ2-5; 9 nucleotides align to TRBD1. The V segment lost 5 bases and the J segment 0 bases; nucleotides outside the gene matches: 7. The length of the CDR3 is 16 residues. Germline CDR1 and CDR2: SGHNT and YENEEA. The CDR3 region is CASSPWTGAYQETQYF. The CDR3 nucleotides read TGTGCCAGCAGCCCATGGACAGGGGCGTACCAAGAGACCCAGTACTTC.

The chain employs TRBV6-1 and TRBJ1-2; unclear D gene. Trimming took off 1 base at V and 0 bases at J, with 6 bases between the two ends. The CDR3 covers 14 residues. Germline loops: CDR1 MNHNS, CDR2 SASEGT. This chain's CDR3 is CASSEGPTNYGYTF. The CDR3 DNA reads TGTGCCAGCAGTGAAGGCCCTACTAACTATGGCTACACCTTC.

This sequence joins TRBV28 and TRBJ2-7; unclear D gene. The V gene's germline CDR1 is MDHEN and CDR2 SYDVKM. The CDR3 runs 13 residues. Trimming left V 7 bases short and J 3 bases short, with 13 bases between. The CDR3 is CASNKTPDYEQYF. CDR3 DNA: TGTGCCAGCAACAAGACACCAGACTACGAGCAGTACTTC.

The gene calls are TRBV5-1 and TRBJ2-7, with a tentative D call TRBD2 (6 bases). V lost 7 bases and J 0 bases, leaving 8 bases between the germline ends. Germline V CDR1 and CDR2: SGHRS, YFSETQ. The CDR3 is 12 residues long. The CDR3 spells CASGGTSYEQYF. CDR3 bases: TGCGCCAGCGGCGGGACCTCCTACGAGCAGTACTTC. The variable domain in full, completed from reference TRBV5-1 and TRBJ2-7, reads KAGVTQTPRYLIKTRGQQVTLSCSPISGHRSVSWYQQTPGQGLQFLFEYFSETQRNKGNFPGRFSGRQFSNSRSEMNVSTLELGDSALYLCASGGTSYEQYFGPGTRLTVT.

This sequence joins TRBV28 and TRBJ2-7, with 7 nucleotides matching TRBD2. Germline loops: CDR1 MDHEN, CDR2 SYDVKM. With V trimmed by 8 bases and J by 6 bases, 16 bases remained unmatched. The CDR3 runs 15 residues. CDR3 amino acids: CASYTLAKGPFEQYF. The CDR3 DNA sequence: TGTGCCAGCTATACACTAGCGAAAGGGCCGTTCGAGCAGTACTTC.

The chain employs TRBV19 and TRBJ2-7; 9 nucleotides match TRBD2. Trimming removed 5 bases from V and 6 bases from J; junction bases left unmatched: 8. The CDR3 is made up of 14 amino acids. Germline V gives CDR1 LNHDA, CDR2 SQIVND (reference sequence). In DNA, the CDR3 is TGTGCCAGTAGTGGCGGGGGGGCCCTGGTCGAGCAGTACTTC. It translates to CASSGGGALVEQYF.

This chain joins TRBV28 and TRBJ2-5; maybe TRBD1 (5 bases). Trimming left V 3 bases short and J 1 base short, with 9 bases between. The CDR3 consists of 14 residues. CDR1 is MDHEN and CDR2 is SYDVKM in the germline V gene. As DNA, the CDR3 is TGTGCCAGCAGTTTGACAGCGATCCAAGAGACCCAGTACTTC. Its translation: CASSLTAIQETQYF.

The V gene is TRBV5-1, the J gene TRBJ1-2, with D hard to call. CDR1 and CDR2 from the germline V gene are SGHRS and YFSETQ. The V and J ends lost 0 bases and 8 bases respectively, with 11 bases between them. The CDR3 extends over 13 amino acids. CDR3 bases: TGCGCCAGCAGCTTGGAGGTTGCGGGCGGCTACACCTTC. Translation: CASSLEVAGGYTF.